Listed below are T cell receptor beta chains from one sample, sequenced in a study of blood T cells in healthy people across ages. TCRdb re-called the 5' RACE reads through MiXCR, storing one row per CDR3 protein. Of about 1 million distinct CDR3 sequences in the sample, about 23% were seen once. These same records also appear under a second study, on T cells of mothers and their children.

The material sequenced was blood. The receptor source for this set is a girl aged 2-10 years in good health. Each CDR3 is given with its conserved first and last residue. The order of the fields is J gene, V gene, clone size, D gene, CDR3 protein, CDR3 DNA. D genes are given only for firm matches. The listing skips clone size in some rows; elsewhere it reads once, few, many or a size class.

j_call: TRBJ2-3
v_call: TRBV4-2
clone_size: few
d_call: NA
cdr3_aa: CASSQVSGADTQYF
cdr3_nt: TGTGCCAGCAGCCAAGTCTCGGGGGCGGATACGCAGTATTTT

j_call: TRBJ1-6
v_call: TRBV27
clone_size: NA
d_call: NA
cdr3_aa: CASNPGTNNSPLHF
cdr3_nt: TGTGCCAGCAACCCCGGGACAAATAATTCACCCCTCCACTTT

j_call: TRBJ1-4
v_call: TRBV7-9
clone_size: NA
d_call: TRBD1
cdr3_aa: CASSPRTGFNEKLFF
cdr3_nt: TGTGCCAGCAGCCCAAGGACAGGGTTTAATGAAAAACTGTTTTTT

j_call: TRBJ2-7
v_call: TRBV28
clone_size: NA
d_call: NA
cdr3_aa: CASSPILGSEQYF
cdr3_nt: TGTGCCAGCAGTCCAATACTAGGTTCCGAGCAGTACTTC

j_call: TRBJ2-3
v_call: TRBV29-1
clone_size: NA
d_call: TRBD2
cdr3_aa: CSFGLAGSQDTQYF
cdr3_nt: TGCAGCTTCGGACTAGCGGGGTCCCAAGATACGCAGTATTTT

j_call: TRBJ2-1
v_call: TRBV11-3
clone_size: few
d_call: NA
cdr3_aa: CASSLRGTDQFF
cdr3_nt: TGTGCCAGCAGCTTAAGAGGGACCGACCAGTTCTTC

j_call: TRBJ1-3
v_call: TRBV7-9
clone_size: few
d_call: TRBD1
cdr3_aa: CASSFRDSSFSGNTIYF
cdr3_nt: TGTGCCAGCAGCTTCCGGGACAGTTCATTCTCTGGAAACACCATATATTTT

j_call: TRBJ2-5
v_call: TRBV3-1
clone_size: NA
d_call: NA
cdr3_aa: CASSRQGRGTQYF
cdr3_nt: TGTGCCAGCAGCCGACAGGGGAGGGGGACCCAGTACTTC

j_call: TRBJ1-1
v_call: TRBV10-3
clone_size: NA
d_call: TRBD1
cdr3_aa: CAISGRQGANTEAFF
cdr3_nt: TGTGCCATCAGTGGGAGACAGGGGGCGAACACTGAAGCTTTCTTT

j_call: TRBJ2-5
v_call: TRBV5-1
clone_size: NA
d_call: TRBD2
cdr3_aa: CASSSTPGLAGEETQYF
cdr3_nt: TGCGCCAGCAGCTCTACGCCGGGACTAGCGGGGGAAGAGACCCAGTACTTC

j_call: TRBJ2-1
v_call: TRBV11-2
clone_size: NA
d_call: NA
cdr3_aa: CASSSDRTVQQFF
cdr3_nt: TGTGCCAGCAGCTCAGATCGGACAGTCCAGCAGTTCTTC

j_call: TRBJ2-5
v_call: TRBV29-1
clone_size: few
d_call: NA
cdr3_aa: CSVEEEWSHEQYF
cdr3_nt: TGCAGCGTTGAAGAAGAATGGAGCCATGAGCAGTACTTC

j_call: TRBJ2-5
v_call: TRBV3-1
clone_size: NA
d_call: NA
cdr3_aa: CASSQAIQETQYF
cdr3_nt: TGTGCCAGCAGCCAAGCAATACAAGAGACCCAGTACTTC